This T cell receptor (beta chain) comes out of a study of cytomegalovirus exposure and HLA in healthy donors (dated 2017 in TCRdb). Background on the whole study: An earlier analysis of some 500 of the donors reported roughly 300 Gb of sequence data and around 120 million unique TCR beta sequences from about 180 million T cells. An early release covering roughly 600 HLA-typed donors comprised around 300 gigabases of sequencing data and tens of millions of unique TCR sequences. The genetic ancestry cluster associated with self-reported Caucasian donors included roughly four fifths of the 398 genotyped donors. The study was designed to test whether signatures of past pathogen exposure could be identified by cataloging public T cell receptors. Using immunosequencing, the study profiled T cell repertoires from fewer than 850 subjects and related those repertoires to cytomegalovirus serostatus. Besides the first cohort of hundreds of subjects, a separate validation cohort made up of 95 to 150 different subjects was used. The study combined high-throughput TCR immunosequencing, statistical association of individual TCRs with disease status, and machine learning to predict cytomegalovirus infection status. To study patterns of TCR occurrence, a later analysis re-analyzed previously published TCR beta repertoires from just over 650 donors and added high-resolution HLA genotyping. The later analysis used no new phenotypic data to find candidate immune exposures, relying instead on TCR beta sequences and their occurrence across donors. An earlier analysis of 587 of the donors used high-throughput TCR beta sequencing to judge whether each TCR beta V gene segment behaved as functional or pseudogenic. Donor age, sex, ethnicity and CMV serostatus were compiled alongside the repertoire data. A later genetic analysis used genome-wide SNP genotypes for about 55% of the 666 donors, treating that subset as a discovery cohort. Every repertoire in the discovery cohort had been generated on one and the same sequencing platform. HLA typing covered class I and class II loci at four-digit resolution. Typing coverage varied by locus: 629-630 donors for A, B, C, DRB1 and DQB1; approximately 560 for DQA1; more than 600 for DPA1; roughly 450 for DPB1. Roughly 5 DR-DQ haplotypes were handled as single units for association and clustering, since linkage in the cohort was strong. Among 398 genotyped donors of the cohort, an average of roughly 240,000 unique TCR beta nucleotide sequences were sequenced per donor, roughly a sixth of them non-productive. Here is what the overall study found, with its caveats: Some IMGT-functional V segments, including TRBV6-2 and TRBV6-3, could not be distinguished by the 87-base-pair reads and were therefore excluded. In vitro tests confirmed that a few of the cytomegalovirus-associated TCR beta chains recognize cytomegalovirus antigens. V-gene and J-gene trimming of TCR beta chains was associated with a missense DCLRE1C variant in a later genetic analysis, and the association was replicated in an independent cohort. Strong co-occurrence of HLA alleles, especially DR and DQ, made assigning TCR associations to individual alleles difficult. Only TCR beta chains were sequenced in this cohort, and the absence of alpha or paired-chain data limited detectable features. In a later analysis, the rate of TCR association differed among HLA loci, with DRB1 alleles having the most associated TCRs and HLA-C alleles having the fewest. Most TCR sequences were seen in very few donors, while some public TCRs were found in many individuals. The only immune exposure information available for the cohort was CMV serostatus. According to a later genetic analysis, donors in an Asian-associated ancestry cluster had fewer N-insertions in productive TCRs than the approximately 690-donor mean. The study gave a list of 150 to 200 TCR beta chains associated with cytomegalovirus. Over 15 rarely observed V segments, including chromosome 9 orphons, were excluded from the earlier analysis of almost 600 of the donors because counts were too low. The sequencing pipeline was judged likely to have produced a cluster of highly shared sequence variants as a technical artifact. The classifier was reported to diagnose cytomegalovirus status with high specificity and sensitivity in both the original and validation cohorts. According to a later analysis, parvovirus B19, influenza, CMV and Epstein-Barr virus appeared linked to several top co-occurrence clusters. Roughly uniform sequencing depth across donors was assumed in presence/absence analyses, although this assumption may not hold. In a later analysis, HLA-associated TCR beta chains showed more clonal expansion and lower generation probabilities than non-associated chains that were equally common. The authors suggested that the approach could potentially be extended to other disease states and immunological phenotypes. Most CMV-associated TCR beta chains appeared to be HLA-restricted in a later analysis, and the HLA associations seemed to be driven largely by CMV exposure. HLA typing was unavailable for some donors at each locus, so association tests used only the typed subset. Specific HLA alleles were associated with 15,000 to 20,000 TCR beta sequences at a false discovery rate of 0.05 in a later analysis. A further reported finding was that TCR beta sequences accurately predicted the HLA-A and HLA-B alleles for most subjects in the first cohort. Linkage disequilibrium might explain the correlated functional status among segregating V segments, but an unknown experimental factor could not be excluded. In an earlier analysis of some 550 of the donors, most TCR beta V segments were observed in productive rearrangements about 90% or about 30% of the time, broadly matching IMGT annotations.

The junction shows trimming of 4 bases on V and 4 bases on J, and the gene matches do not reach 7 bases of it. CDR1 and CDR2, per the germline V gene, are LGHNA and YNFKEQ. The CDR3 runs 15 amino acids, cysteine and phenylalanine included. Solely the CDR3 DNA is kept, with 45 bases framed from the first base. The cohort comprised some 700 healthy bone marrow donors. All cohort members were sampled while nominally healthy, although unrecorded immune exposures were likely present. The donor was CMV seronegative and was included in the group of 352 seronegative cohort members. Every donor gave a peripheral blood sample, and the peripheral blood mononuclear cells from that sample were used for TCR beta sequencing. The Qiagen DNeasy Blood Extraction Kit was used to extract genomic DNA from the blood cell samples. The library came from the immunoSEQ multiplex PCR assay. For the multiplex PCR, a mixture combining 60 forward primers for TCR Vbeta segments and 13 reverse primers for TCR Jbeta segments was used. Amplification of the CDR3 region of rearranged TCR beta genes was performed with a multiplex PCR assay on genomic DNA. Amplified TCR beta libraries were sequenced as 87-base-pair reads on the Illumina HiSeq System. In the original analysis: A later analysis counted some 74 million unique TCR beta chains across the 670 or so repertoires, and around 9.9 million of these chains were shared by at least two donors. Raw reads were error-corrected and collapsed into unique sequences with a nearest-neighbor algorithm that merged closely related sequences to remove PCR and sequencing errors. Alignment of CDR3 sequences to IMGT reference sequences was used to assign V, D and J gene segments. For a sequence to be retained, a match of at least six nucleotides was required to both a V gene segment and a J gene segment. Rearrangements were called productive when the CDR3 lacked stop codons and stayed in frame with V and J; all others were non-productive. Following IMGT convention, CDR3 was defined as the stretch from the second conserved V-encoded cysteine to the conserved J-encoded phenylalanine. The earlier analysis of 587 of the donors excluded sequences that lacked an unambiguous match to a single V gene segment. In an earlier analysis of approximately 610 of the donors, V segments were called functional above 56.7% productive rearrangements and were called segregating when the between-donor standard deviation exceeded 5%. A statistical classification framework was built for diagnosing cytomegalovirus status from the catalog of TCR beta chain sequences. V and J gene assignment, in a later analysis, came from comparing TCR nucleotide sequences with IMGT/GENE-DB human TR gene sequences. In a later analysis, CDR3 sequences and most-parsimonious VDJ recombination scenarios were assigned using the TCRdist pipeline. A later analysis defined each TCR beta chain by its CDR3 amino acid sequence plus V-gene family, and excluded reads lacking a unique V-gene family. In a later analysis, approximately 590 highly shared, low-generation-probability nucleotide sequences were removed to address suspected cross-contamination and a sequencing artifact. In a later analysis, a clonal expansion index was calculated for each public chain from normalized within-repertoire ranks of inferred template counts. In a later analysis, generation probabilities were computed using a VDJ recombination model fitted to out-of-frame rearrangements, and the results were checked against IGoR. In a later analysis, TCR-TCR, TCR-HLA and TCR-CMV co-occurrence was scored with hypergeometric tests, and a repertoire-size bias correction was applied to TCR pairs. To estimate false discovery rates, a later analysis permuted the HLA or CMV assignments 20 times. In a later analysis, co-occurring TCRs were grouped with DBSCAN, and TCRdist sequence similarity was added when clustering was performed within HLA-allele-positive subsets. Repertoires with fewer than 30,000 or more than 120,000 public chains, plus five repertoires with anomalous nucleotide sharing, were excluded from co-occurrence clustering. TCRdb provides this immuneACCESS table in a form limited to in-frame rearrangements. Some clones are lacking; in checked studies, under half of them reflect an unresolved V gene, and why the rest are absent is not known. From that table come the V and J calls and clone size; the DNA was used to work out D and trimming. The sample includes roughly 110,000 clones, with approximately 70% observed a single time. The ten biggest clones cover roughly 0.92% of the sample.

This clone was observed a single time. What antigen it recognizes has not been identified. Within one base of it there is no much larger clone, and no base qualities were kept. The origin of this receptor is a woman aged 25 to 39 in good health and CMV-seronegative. The chain is made from TRBV4-2 and TRBJ2-3; 8 bases in between match TRBD2. The sequenced sample consisted of PBMCs. The DNA sequence is given as TGTGCCAGCAGCCTGGGACTAGGAGATTCAGATACGCAGTATTTT. It translates as CASSLGLGDSDTQYF.